The 18 T cell receptor beta chains reported below all come from one sample, sequenced in a study of CD8 T cells in ankylosing spondylitis. The antigens for these receptors are not known. One entry per CDR3 protein, called by TCRdb with MiXCR from the 5' RACE reads. The sample consists of more than 100,000 distinct CDR3 sequences, 15% to 20% of them appearing once. Findings and caveats of the study: The study identified a TCR beta motif of roughly eight highly homologous variants that appeared characteristic of ankylosing spondylitis blood.

Sequenced sample: blood, either unsorted or a sorted T cell fraction (not recorded which). These receptors originate from a male donor with ankylosing spondylitis.

This sequence joins TRBV7-9 and TRBJ2-2; 7 nucleotides match TRBD1. CDR3 length: 14 residues. V shed 6 bases and J 3 bases; nucleotides not matched to a gene: 4. Germline V lookup: CDR1 SEHNR, CDR2 FQNEAQ (reference sequence). The CDR3 loop reads CASRRGLDTGELFF. The DNA for the CDR3 is TGTGCCAGCAGGAGGGGGCTTGACACCGGGGAGCTGTTTTTT.

The rearrangement joins TRBV20-1 to TRBJ2-3; 10 bases are shared with TRBD1. Germline V lookup: CDR1 DFQATT, CDR2 SNEGSKA (reference sequence). The CDR3 length is 15 residues. Trimming took 4 bases from V and 5 from J; bases not matched to a gene: 9. CDR3 protein: CSAIPGTGDVDTQYF. The CDR3 region has the DNA TGCAGTGCTATTCCCGGGACAGGGGATGTAGATACGCAGTATTTT.

This clonotype was counted ten times or more. The chain carries TRBV29-1 and TRBJ2-7; 9 positions agree with TRBD1. Trimming cost V 7 bases and J 4 bases; bases outside gene matches: 8. The CDR3 contains 13 residues. In germline, CDR1 is SQVTM, CDR2 ANQGSEA. CDR3 sequence: CSAYTGGRYEQYF. The CDR3 DNA sequence: TGCAGCGCCTACACAGGGGGCCGGTACGAGCAGTACTTC.

A few counts support this clonotype. The J gene is TRBJ2-4, the V gene TRBV28; D perhaps matches TRBD2 (5 bases). Trimming pared 3 bases from V and 0 bases from J, leaving 9 bases between. The CDR3 is 15 residues long. The germline CDR1 and CDR2 sequences are MDHEN and SYDVKM. CDR3 coding DNA: TGTGCCAGCAGTTTGCGGGTTCTAGCCAAAAACATTCAGTACTTC. Amino acids: CASSLRVLAKNIQYF.

This clonotype has at least ten counts. The rearrangement joins TRBV29-1 to TRBJ2-1; D unclear. Germline values: CDR1 SQVTM, CDR2 ANQGSEA. The ends were cut back, 3 bases at V and 0 bases at J, with 9 bases in the middle. This CDR3 spans 14 amino acids. CDR3 in amino acids: CSVEASYSYNEQFF. The CDR3 DNA sequence: TGCAGCGTTGAGGCCAGTTACTCCTACAATGAGCAGTTCTTC.

The chain uses TRBV6-2 or TRBV6-3 and TRBJ1-3; D unclear. The V gene lost 0 bases and the J gene lost 0 bases, with 12 bases spanning the gap. The length of the CDR3 is 17 residues. Per germline, CDR1 MNHEY and CDR2 SVGEGT. Here the CDR3 DNA reads TGTGCCAGCAGTTACTCCACATGGGAGCCCTCTGGAAACACCATATATTTT. Translating gives CASSYSTWEPSGNTIYF.

The gene calls are TRBV10-3 and TRBJ1-1; D is uncertain. Germline CDR1 and CDR2: ENHRY and SYGVKD. Trimming left V 2 bases short and J 4 bases short, with 8 bases between. The CDR3 is 13 amino acids. The CDR3 spells CAISEGGRTEAFF. For the CDR3, the DNA is TGTGCCATCAGTGAGGGAGGGCGCACTGAAGCTTTCTTT.

This clonotype was seen only a few times. The V gene is TRBV29-1, the J gene TRBJ1-2; tentative D call: TRBD1 (6 bases). Germline CDR1 reads SQVTM; CDR2 reads ANQGSEA. Trimming stripped 6 bases from V and 4 bases from J, with 15 bases between. This CDR3 is 13 amino acids long. Here the CDR3 DNA reads TGCAGCGTCCTCGGCACAGGGACCTATGGCTACACCTTC. Translating it yields CSVLGTGTYGYTF. The complete variable domain, with remaining parts taken from reference TRBV29-1 and TRBJ1-2, reads SAVISQKPSRDICQRGTSLTIQCQVDSQVTMMFWYRQQPGQSLTLIATANQGSEATYESGFVIDKFPISRPNLTFSTLTVSNMSPEDSSIYLCSVLGTGTYGYTFGSGTRLTVV.

In its sample, this clonotype was seen a few times. This chain connects TRBV9 to TRBJ1-3; TRBD1 agrees at 8 bases. Looked up from germline, CDR1 is SGDLS and CDR2 is YYNGEE. With 3 bases clipped from V and 14 bases from J, the junction kept 7 bases outside the gene matches. This CDR3 comprises 12 residues. The CDR3 DNA reads TGTGCCAGCAGCGAGGACAGGGCCCCTGTATATTTT. This codes for CASSEDRAPVYF.

This clonotype turned up a few times. This sequence joins TRBV25-1 and TRBJ2-7; TRBD2 is a possible D gene (6 bases). Germline-derived CDR1 and CDR2 are MGHDK and SYGVNS. This CDR3 contains 13 residues. V was pared by 8 bases and J by 1 base, with 12 bases between. The CDR3: CASRGRLSYEQYF. The CDR3 DNA follows: TGTGCCAGCCGGGGGAGGCTTTCCTACGAGCAGTACTTC.

There are a few counts of this clonotype. The chain uses TRBV2 and TRBJ1-1; D is perhaps TRBD1 (5 bases). The germline gives CDR1 SNHLY, CDR2 FYNNEI. Trimming pared 2 bases from V and 1 base from J, leaving 11 bases between. CDR3 size: 15 residues. This CDR3 reads CASSERLGTNTEAFF. The DNA for the CDR3 is TGTGCCAGCAGTGAAAGGCTGGGGACGAACACTGAAGCTTTCTTT. Looking up the rest from reference TRBV2 and TRBJ1-1 gives the full variable domain: EPEVTQTPSHQVTQMGQEVILRCVPISNHLYFYWYRQILGQKVEFLVSFYNNEISEKSEIFDDQFSVERPDGSNFTLKIRSTKLEDSAMYFCASSERLGTNTEAFFGQGTRLTVV.

This clonotype was detected only a few times. The V gene is TRBV11-1, the J gene TRBJ2-1; 12 bases line up with TRBD2. The CDR3 loop spans 18 amino acids. The ends lost 2 bases at V and 9 bases at J; junction bases unmatched: 14. Germline loops: CDR1 SGHAT, CDR2 FQDESV (reference sequence). The CDR3 sequence is CASSLRDHGLAGGGEQFF. In DNA, the CDR3 is TGTGCCAGCAGCTTACGGGACCACGGGCTAGCGGGAGGGGGTGAGCAGTTCTTC.

This clonotype came up a few times. The chain carries TRBV4-1 and TRBJ2-7; D uncertain. The CDR3 covers 14 residues. The germline V gene has CDR1 MGHRA and CDR2 YSYEKL. V was shortened by 0 bases and J by 3 bases, with 9 bases between the two germline ends. The CDR3 protein is CASSQDRVFYEQYF. For the CDR3, the DNA is TGCGCCAGCAGCCAAGATCGGGTTTTCTACGAGCAGTACTTC.

The gene calls are TRBV29-1 and TRBJ2-7; weak D call: TRBD1 (6 bases). Germline CDR1 SQVTM, CDR2 ANQGSEA. This CDR3 contains 12 residues. Trimming shortened V by 7 bases and J by 0 bases, and 10 bases separated the two germline ends. CDR3 protein: CSGIQGSYEQYF. As DNA, the CDR3 is TGCAGCGGTATACAGGGCTCCTACGAGCAGTACTTC.

This clonotype was detected only a few times. This chain joins TRBV29-1 and TRBJ1-2; possible D gene TRBD1, 6 bases. The CDR3 sequence is 18 residues long. Germline CDR1 reads SQVTM; CDR2 reads ANQGSEA. V dropped 3 bases and J dropped 4 bases, with 27 bases sitting between them. CDR3 amino acids: CSVEILGQGPFGGYGYTF. DNA for the CDR3: TGCAGCGTTGAGATTTTGGGGCAGGGGCCTTTTGGCGGCTATGGCTACACCTTC.

The chain employs TRBV6-1 and TRBJ2-7, with D perhaps matching TRBD1 or TRBD2 (5 bases each). The CDR3 runs to 15 residues. Germline CDR1 and CDR2: MNHNS and SASEGT. Trimming took off 3 bases at V and 0 bases at J, with 12 bases between the two ends. CDR3 sequence (DNA): TGTGCCAGCAGTGACCACGGGACGGTCTCCTACGAGCAGTACTTC. Translation: CASSDHGTVSYEQYF.

This clonotype has ten or more counts. This chain connects TRBV4-2 to TRBJ2-3; 14 bases line up with TRBD2. J was trimmed by 2 bases and V by 3 bases; bases with no gene match: 10. This CDR3 has 19 residues. Germline assignment: CDR1 LGHNA and CDR2 YNFKEQ. The CDR3 region has the DNA TGTGCCAGCAGCCATGCCTACCCGGGACTAGCGGGGGACACAGATACGCAGTATTTT. Residues: CASSHAYPGLAGDTDTQYF.

The gene calls are TRBV24-1 and TRBJ2-1; the D gene is possibly TRBD2 (6 bases). V lost 5 bases and J 8 bases, leaving 9 bases between the germline ends. The CDR3 covers 12 residues. Germline V gene data show CDR1 as KGHDR and CDR2 as SFDVKD. Here the CDR3 reads CATSARGYEQFF. The CDR3 coding sequence is TGTGCCACCAGTGCCCGGGGGTATGAGCAGTTCTTC.